The 15 T cell receptor beta chains below come from one sample, sequenced in a study of shared clonotypes between healthy human individuals. Cells designated naive CD8 were CD45RO-negative and were positively selected for CCR7, with terminally differentiated effector memory CD45RA+ cells excluded. Sequencing was performed with immunoSEQ multiplex PCR; in TCRdb, only in-frame clones are kept and a portion is missing. The sample holds about 2,100,000 clones, more than 85% seen once. What was sequenced was naive CD8+ T cells from PBMCs. The receptors come from a man in his late teens or twenties in good health. Some clones in this sample may be carry-over from other donors' samples.

The chain combines TRBV5-6 with TRBJ2-7; tentatively, D is TRBD2 (5 bases). CDR3 length: 12 residues. The V gene's germline CDR1 is SGHDT and CDR2 YYEEEE. V shed 4 bases and J shed 6 bases, with 11 bases lying between them. CDR3 in DNA: TGTGCCAGCAGCCCACAGAGCGGCGAGCAGTACTTC. It translates to CASSPQSGEQYF.

The chain joins TRBV6-5 to TRBJ2-7; either TRBD1 or TRBD2 may supply D (5 bases each). Germline V gene sequence: CDR1 MNHEY, CDR2 SVGAGI. The CDR3 runs to 15 residues. Trimming removed 8 bases at V and 2 bases at J, with 19 bases between. CDR3 sequence: CASALGPPGPYEQYF. The CDR3 nucleotides read TGTGCCAGCGCTCTCGGGCCACCGGGACCCTACGAGCAGTACTTC.

V and J are TRBV28 and TRBJ1-2; 9 bases agree with TRBD1. Looked up from germline, CDR1 is MDHEN and CDR2 is SYDVKM. The CDR3 loop spans 15 amino acids. V lost 5 bases to trimming and J lost 8 bases; unmatched junction nucleotides: 12. Written as DNA, the CDR3 is TGTGCCAGCAGTCTGTCCCGGGACAGGGAACAAGGCTACACCTTC. Translating it yields CASSLSRDREQGYTF.

The V and J genes are TRBV10-1 and TRBJ1-2, with D perhaps matching TRBD1 (6 bases). The germline gives CDR1 WNHNN, CDR2 SYGVQD (reference sequence). There are 16 residues in the CDR3. The germline V and J ends were trimmed by 5 bases and 0 bases, with 16 bases remaining between them. Here the CDR3 reads CASSFTRGVANYGYTF. The CDR3 DNA is TGCGCCAGCAGTTTTACAAGGGGGGTAGCTAACTATGGCTACACCTTC.

The J gene is TRBJ2-2, the V gene TRBV7-8; 8 nucleotides align to TRBD1. This CDR3 has 17 residues. V dropped 3 bases and J dropped 4; count of bases not matched to a gene: 10. In germline, CDR1 is SGHVS, CDR2 FQNEAQ. CDR3 residues: CASSFPRQGIPTGELFF. The CDR3 region has the DNA TGTGCCAGCAGCTTCCCTAGACAGGGGATCCCCACCGGGGAGCTGTTTTTT.

This rearrangement joins TRBV5-8 to TRBJ2-7; weak D call: TRBD1 (5 bases). The CDR3 has 16 amino acids. Germline V gives CDR1 SGHTS, CDR2 YDEGEE. Trimming took 0 bases from V and 0 from J, leaving 13 bases between them. CDR3: CASSLAFVDSSYEQYF. The CDR3 DNA sequence: TGTGCCAGCAGCTTGGCCTTTGTAGACAGCTCCTACGAGCAGTACTTC.

The chain recombines TRBV9 with TRBJ2-7; 9 bases are shared with TRBD1. V shed 3 bases and J 5 bases; nucleotides not matched to a gene: 6. The CDR3 length is 14 residues. Germline loops: CDR1 SGDLS, CDR2 YYNGEE. The CDR3 DNA reads TGTGCCAGCAGCGCCCGGGACAGGGTCCACGAGCAGTACTTC. It translates to CASSARDRVHEQYF.

This rearrangement joins TRBV11-2 to TRBJ2-1; TRBD2 agrees at 12 bases. The CDR3 spans 14 residues. V shed 3 bases and J 9 bases; nucleotides not matched to a gene: 3. Germline values: CDR1 SGHAT, CDR2 FQNNGV. This chain's CDR3 is CASSFLAGGIEQFF. The CDR3 nucleotides are TGTGCCAGCAGCTTCCTAGCGGGGGGGATTGAGCAGTTCTTC.

CDR3 nucleotides: TGTGCCAGCAGTTACGACTCGATCAATGAGCAGTTCTTC. Translated, it gives CASSYDSINEQFF. The chain employs TRBV6-5 and TRBJ2-1; D unresolved. The germline V gene encodes CDR1 MNHEY and CDR2 SVGAGI. This CDR3 comprises 13 residues. Trimming stripped 2 bases from V and 6 bases from J, with 8 bases between.

This clone was recorded once. The gene calls are TRBV9 and TRBJ2-2; 10 nucleotides match TRBD1. After removal of 4 bases from V and 8 bases from J, the junction contained 11 bases not matched to a gene. This CDR3 comprises 16 residues. The germline V gene has CDR1 SGDLS and CDR2 YYNGEE. The CDR3 sequence is CASSPRGQGLAGELFF. The CDR3 nucleotides are TGTGCCAGCAGCCCCAGGGGACAGGGGCTCGCAGGGGAGCTGTTTTTT. The full variable domain, completed using reference TRBV9 and TRBJ2-2, is DSGVTQTPKHLITATGQRVTLRCSPRSGDLSVYWYQQSLDQGLQFLIQYYNGEERAKGNILERFSAQQFPDLHSELNLSSLELGDSALYFCASSPRGQGLAGELFFGEGSRLTVL.

CDR3 coding DNA: TGCGCCAGCAGCCAGGACCGGGACATGAACTATGGCTACACCTTC. Residues: CASSQDRDMNYGYTF. This rearrangement joins TRBV4-3 to TRBJ1-2, with a weak D call TRBD1 (6 bases). The CDR3 runs 15 residues. Trimming left V 3 bases short and J 2 bases short, with 13 bases between. The germline gives CDR1 LGHNA, CDR2 YSLEER.

This clone was recorded only once. This chain uses TRBV6-6 with TRBJ1-5; a weak D match, TRBD1 (5 bases). Germline assignment: CDR1 MNHNY and CDR2 SVGAGI (reference sequence). CDR3 size: 15 residues. Trimming pared 4 bases from V and 5 bases from J, leaving 15 bases between. DNA for the CDR3: TGTGCCAGCAGTTCCACCGGGACTCAATATCAGCCCCAGCATTTT. Translating it yields CASSSTGTQYQPQHF.

V usage is TRBV7-6 and J usage is TRBJ1-4, with no clear D. Trimming removed 5 bases from V and 8 bases from J, with 18 bases in between. CDR3 length: 15 amino acids. Per germline, CDR1 SGHVS and CDR2 FNYEAQ. CDR3 region: CASSPLRTAKEKLFF. The CDR3 region has the DNA TGTGCCAGCAGCCCTCTGAGGACGGCCAAGGAAAAACTGTTTTTT.

The V gene is TRBV15, the J gene TRBJ2-1, with 7 bases matching TRBD2. V trimming: 5 bases; J trimming: 1 base; junction bases outside the gene matches: 11. This CDR3 comprises 17 residues. Germline CDR1 and CDR2: LNHNV and YYDKDF (reference sequence). CDR3 protein: CATSGTTGGFSYNEQFF. The CDR3 region has the DNA TGTGCCACCAGCGGAACCACGGGAGGTTTTTCCTACAATGAGCAGTTCTTC.

This chain joins TRBV13 and TRBJ2-7; D is tentatively TRBD1 or TRBD2 (5 bases each). V gave up 0 bases and J gave up 0 bases, with 9 bases separating them. The CDR3 loop spans 15 amino acids. CDR1 PRHDT and CDR2 FYEKMQ come from the germline V gene (reference sequence). CDR3: CASSLGGDSSYEQYF. The CDR3, as DNA: TGTGCCAGCAGCTTAGGGGGAGACAGCTCCTACGAGCAGTACTTC.